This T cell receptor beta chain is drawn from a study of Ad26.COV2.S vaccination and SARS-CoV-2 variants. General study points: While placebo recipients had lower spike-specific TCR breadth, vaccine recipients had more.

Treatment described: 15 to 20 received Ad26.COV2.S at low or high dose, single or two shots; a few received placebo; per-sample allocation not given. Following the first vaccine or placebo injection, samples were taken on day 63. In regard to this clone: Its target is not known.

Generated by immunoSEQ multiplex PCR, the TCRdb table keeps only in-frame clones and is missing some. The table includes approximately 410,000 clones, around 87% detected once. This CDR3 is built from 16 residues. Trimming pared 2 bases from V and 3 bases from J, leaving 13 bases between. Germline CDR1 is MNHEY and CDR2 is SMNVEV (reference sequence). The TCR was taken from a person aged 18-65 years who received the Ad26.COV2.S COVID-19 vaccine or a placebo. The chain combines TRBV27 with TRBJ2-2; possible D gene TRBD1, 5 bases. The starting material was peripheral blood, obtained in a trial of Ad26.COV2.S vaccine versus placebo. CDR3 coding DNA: TGTGCCAGCAGTTTAAATTTTGACAGATACACCGGGGAGCTGTTTTTT. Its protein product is CASSLNFDRYTGELFF.